The 20 T cell receptor beta chains below come from one sample, sequenced in a study of blood T cell repertoires in COVID-19. Libraries were prepared by immunoSEQ multiplex PCR; TCRdb keeps only in-frame clonotypes and omits some of them. The sample yields 400,000 to 550,000 clones, nearly 90% seen once. Sequencing was done on a sample of PBMCs or T cells enriched from blood (not recorded which). These receptors came from a woman younger than 35 with acute COVID-19.

The chain couples TRBV11-2 to TRBJ1-2; 8 bases are shared with TRBD1. CDR3 length: 14 residues. Germline trimming cut 5 bases from V and 3 bases from J; bases unmatched to any gene: 5. CDR1 is SGHAT and CDR2 is FQNNGV in the germline V gene. CDR3 amino acids: CASSHGQGDYGYTF. In DNA, the CDR3 is TGTGCCAGCAGCCACGGACAGGGTGACTATGGCTACACCTTC. The complete variable domain, with remaining parts taken from reference TRBV11-2 and TRBJ1-2, reads EAGVAQSPRYKIIEKRQSVAFWCNPISGHATLYWYQQILGQGPKLLIQFQNNGVVDDSQLPKDRFSAERLKGVDSTLKIQPAKLEDSAVYLCASSHGQGDYGYTFGSGTRLTVV.

The chain uses TRBV28 and TRBJ2-3; 11 bases are shared with TRBD2. The CDR3 runs to 16 residues. The J segment lost 7 bases and the V segment lost 4 bases, leaving 10 bases of the junction unmatched. The V gene's germline CDR1 is MDHEN and CDR2 SYDVKM. CDR3 sequence reads: CASSSTLAGGRYTQYF. The CDR3 nucleotides are TGTGCCAGCAGTTCAACCTTAGCGGGGGGGCGTTATACGCAGTATTTT.

V gene TRBV21-1 combines with J gene TRBJ1-4; the DNA was not compared with TRBD1, the D call given in the table. TRBV21-1 is described as a pseudogene. The CDR3 extends over 16 amino acids. CDR3 nucleotide sequence: TGTGCCAGCAGTAAAACTTTGACAGGGTTGAAAGAAAAACTGTTTTTT. It is translated as CASSKTLTGLKEKLFF.

This chain uses TRBV18 with TRBJ1-6; TRBD1 matches 7 bases. The CDR3 spans 13 residues. The germline V gene has CDR1 KGHSH and CDR2 LQKENI. Trimming removed 6 bases from V and 11 bases from J; junction bases left unmatched: 7. The CDR3 region has the DNA TGTGCCAGCTCGAACAGGGGATTGACACCCCTCCACTTT. Protein: CASSNRGLTPLHF.

V is TRBV15 and J is TRBJ1-1, with D possibly matching TRBD1 (6 bases). In germline, CDR1 is LNHNV, CDR2 YYDKDF (reference sequence). CDR3 length: 13 residues. V lost 3 bases, J lost 10 bases, and 15 bases lay in between. CDR3 nucleotides: TGTGCCACCAGCAGGGTCTCGACAGGACCAGCTTTCTTT. Residues: CATSRVSTGPAFF.

The V gene is TRBV18, the J gene TRBJ2-3, with 8 positions matching TRBD2. J gave up 0 bases and V 3 bases, and 5 bases lay outside the gene matches. Germline V gene lookup returns CDR1 KGHSH and CDR2 LQKENI. The CDR3 spans 16 residues. The CDR3 is CASSPPSGFSTDTQYF. The DNA for the CDR3 is TGTGCCAGCTCACCGCCTAGCGGGTTTAGCACAGATACGCAGTATTTT.

This clone came up once. The chain couples TRBV19 to TRBJ1-5; TRBD1 agrees at 8 bases. The V gene end was trimmed by 7 bases and the J gene end by 5 bases; junction bases not matched to a gene: 7. The CDR3 extends over 14 amino acids. CDR1 and CDR2 from the germline V gene are LNHDA and SQIVND (reference sequence). The CDR3 here is CASNIQGVYQPQHF. The CDR3 region has the DNA TGTGCCAGTAACATACAGGGGGTTTATCAGCCCCAGCATTTT. The full variable domain, rest sourced from reference TRBV19 and TRBJ1-5, is DGGITQSPKYLFRKEGQNVTLSCEQNLNHDAMYWYRQDPGQGLRLIYYSQIVNDFQKGDIAEGYSVSREKKESFPLTVTSAQKNPTAFYLCASNIQGVYQPQHFGDGTRLSIL.

J is TRBJ2-7 and V is TRBV29-1; 8 bases are shared with TRBD1. The CDR3 is 13 amino acids. Germline CDR1 reads SQVTM; CDR2 reads ANQGSEA. The ends lost 4 bases at V and 0 bases at J; junction bases unmatched: 2. CDR3 residues: CSVGGTGSYEQYF. For the CDR3, the DNA is TGCAGCGTTGGGGGGACAGGCTCCTACGAGCAGTACTTC.

The V and J genes are TRBV5-5 and TRBJ1-5; D is perhaps TRBD1 (6 bases). V lost 4 bases, J lost 5 bases, and 13 bases lay in between. Germline-derived CDR1 and CDR2 are SGHKS and YYEKEE (reference sequence). The CDR3 covers 14 residues. CDR3 region: CASSTGEGDQPQHF. CDR3 nucleotide sequence: TGTGCCAGCAGCACGGGGGAGGGGGATCAGCCCCAGCATTTT.

The chain recombines TRBV19 with TRBJ1-3; no reliable D call. Trimming removed 9 bases from V and 0 bases from J, with 15 bases in between. The CDR3 loop spans 15 amino acids. Germline lookup yields CDR1 LNHDA and CDR2 SQIVND (reference sequence). CDR3 nucleotide sequence: TGTGCCAGCAGTGGAGCTCCCCGCTCTGGAAACACCATATATTTT. It is translated as CASSGAPRSGNTIYF.

The chain employs TRBV11-2 and TRBJ2-1, with a weak D call TRBD2 (5 bases). This CDR3 region has 16 residues. Germline V gene sequence: CDR1 SGHAT, CDR2 FQNNGV. The V gene lost 5 bases and the J gene lost 1 base, with 15 bases spanning the gap. The CDR3 coding sequence is TGTGCCAGCAGCCCCCCTCTAGCTGGATCCTACAATGAGCAGTTCTTC. Protein: CASSPPLAGSYNEQFF.

This clone was observed at least ten times. The CDR3 does not end in the conserved phenylalanine or tryptophan, so this is likely a read error. The DNA is omitted, as the CDR3 cannot be located on it reliably, and the CDR3 follows TCRdb's listing. The J gene is TRBJ1-4, the V gene TRBV6-1; no DNA check was done on the table's D call, TRBD1. In germline, CDR1 is MNHNS, CDR2 SASEGT. The CDR3 is 15 residues long, ends included. The CDR3 is CASSEAPGHPSSGKI.

This chain links TRBV24-1 with TRBJ2-3; D gene uncertain. Germline CDR1 reads KGHDR; CDR2 reads SFDVKD. The V gene lost 4 bases and the J gene lost 11 bases, with 9 bases spanning the gap. This CDR3 comprises 11 residues. The CDR3 DNA reads as TGTGCCACCAGTGACCCTACGAGGCAGTATTTT. Its translation is CATSDPTRQYF.

The V gene is TRBV6-2 or TRBV6-3, the J gene TRBJ2-7, with TRBD2 matching over 9 bases. The J segment lost 1 base and the V segment lost 2 bases, leaving 15 bases of the junction unmatched. This CDR3 comprises 19 residues. Germline loops: CDR1 MNHEY, CDR2 SVGEGT. The CDR3 sequence: CASSYTSDPRLAASYEQYF. Here the CDR3 DNA reads TGTGCCAGCAGTTACACAAGCGATCCCCGACTAGCGGCATCCTACGAGCAGTACTTC.

Only one count was recorded for this clone. The CDR3 region is CASSPTSGGSYNEQFF. The CDR3 DNA follows: TGTGCCAGCAGCCCCACTTCGGGGGGATCCTACAATGAGCAGTTCTTC. J is TRBJ2-1 and V is TRBV7-3, with TRBD2 identical over 7 bases. This CDR3 has 16 amino acids. With 5 bases clipped from V and 1 base from J, the junction kept 8 bases outside the gene matches. Per the germline V gene, CDR1 is SGHTA and CDR2 is FQGTGA.

The chain has TRBV27 and TRBJ2-7; possibly TRBD1 for D (6 bases). V was pared by 0 bases and J by 1 base, with 25 bases between. CDR3 size: 20 residues. Looked up from germline, CDR1 is MNHEY and CDR2 is SMNVEV (reference sequence). This CDR3 reads CASSLSGLKGRGVMSYEQYF. DNA for the CDR3: TGTGCCAGCAGTTTATCGGGTTTAAAGGGCAGGGGAGTTATGTCCTACGAGCAGTACTTC.

The rearrangement joins TRBV7-9 to TRBJ2-1; 8 bases agree with TRBD2. Germline values: CDR1 SEHNR, CDR2 FQNEAQ (reference sequence). V lost 3 bases and J lost 6; bases outside the gene matches: 13. This CDR3 is built from 17 residues. The CDR3 loop is CASSFPRGGPVSNEQFF. The CDR3 DNA reads as TGTGCCAGCAGCTTTCCTCGGGGGGGACCGGTTTCCAATGAGCAGTTCTTC. Full variable domain (missing parts from reference TRBV7-9 and TRBJ2-1): DTGVSQNPRHKITKRGQNVTFRCDPISEHNRLYWYRQTLGQGPEFLTYFQNEAQLEKSRLLSDRFSAERPKGSFSTLEIQRTEQGDSAMYLCASSFPRGGPVSNEQFFGPGTRLTVL.

The chain recombines TRBV14 with TRBJ2-3; 7 bases align to TRBD1. Germline V gene sequence: CDR1 SGHDN, CDR2 FVKESK. V was clipped by 4 bases and J by 0 bases; unmatched bases: 1. The CDR3 extends over 14 amino acids. The CDR3 coding sequence is TGTGCCAGCAGCCCAGGGGGAAGCACAGATACGCAGTATTTT. It codes for CASSPGGSTDTQYF.

Points on this clone: The identical CDR3 is also encoded by other nucleotide sequences in the sample. The chain recombines TRBV7-9 with TRBJ1-1; TRBD1 is a possible D gene (5 bases). The CDR3 runs to 15 residues. V gave up 5 bases and J gave up 1 base, with 14 bases separating them. Germline V lookup: CDR1 SEHNR, CDR2 FQNEAQ (reference sequence). DNA of the CDR3: TGTGCCAGCAGCCCCCGTGGAGGGGAGAACACTGAAGCTTTCTTT. Translation gives CASSPRGGENTEAFF.

The chain joins TRBV30 to TRBJ2-1; D is undetermined. The V end lost 5 bases, the J end lost 10 bases, and 9 bases lay between the germline ends. This CDR3 is 10 amino acids long. Germline V gene data show CDR1 as GTSNPN and CDR2 as SVGIG (reference sequence). CDR3 DNA sequence: TGTGCCTGGGGAAGAGCCGAGCAGTTCTTC. It specifies CAWGRAEQFF.